One sample yielded the 15 T cell receptor beta chains listed below, sequenced in a study of Graves' ophthalmopathy and Graves' hyperthyroidism (dated by TCRdb to 2016 to 2019). TCRdb records Illumina HiSeq 2000 as the sequencer. TCR beta CDR3 regions were amplified from RNA transcripts for repertoire sequencing. HTBI primers and the Qiagen OneStep RT-PCR kit were used in a first-round RT-PCR, which was followed by a second-round multiplex PCR, size selection and purification. The public reads were reprocessed in TCRdb via fastp at Q25 and MiXCR, keeping in-frame beta chains. Rows with one shared CDR3 protein collapse into an entry with the most common genes and DNA. The table for this sample lists 600,000 to 950,000 distinct CDR3 sequences; roughly 41% of them were counted only once. Roughly 46% of the sample lies in the top ten. The sequenced sample consisted of peripheral blood. The receptors derive from an adult man with Graves' ophthalmopathy.

The chain's CDR3 is CASTGYTTSYEQYF. CDR3 DNA sequence: TGTGCCAGCACGGGATACACGACCTCCTACGAGCAGTACTTC. The chain has TRBV6-6 and TRBJ2-7; tentative D call: TRBD2 (5 bases). The CDR3 contains 14 residues. Trimming took off 7 bases at V and 0 bases at J, with 13 bases between the two ends. The germline V gene encodes CDR1 MNHNY and CDR2 SVGAGI (reference sequence).

There are many counts of this clonotype. This chain links TRBV7-2 with TRBJ1-2; D uncertain. The CDR3 sequence is 13 residues long. V lost 7 bases, J lost 4 bases, and 13 bases lay in between. Germline lookup yields CDR1 SGHTA and CDR2 FQGNSA. Here the CDR3 reads CASTQPSSYGYTF. The CDR3 DNA follows: TGTGCCAGCACCCAACCCAGTAGCTATGGCTACACCTTC.

V is TRBV20-1 and J is TRBJ2-5, with D unresolved. The CDR3 has 15 residues. The V gene's germline CDR1 is DFQATT and CDR2 SNEGSKA (reference sequence). The V gene lost 0 bases and the J gene lost 2 bases, with 13 bases spanning the gap. The CDR3 DNA follows: TGCAGTGCTAGAGATCGATACGGGCTGCAAGAGACCCAGTACTTC. Translated: CSARDRYGLQETQYF.

This clonotype was detected only a few times. The V gene is TRBV7-9, the J gene TRBJ2-7; 8 bases fit TRBD2. The V gene end was trimmed by 5 bases and the J gene end by 2 bases; junction bases not matched to a gene: 8. This CDR3 region has 15 residues. Germline V gene lookup returns CDR1 SEHNR and CDR2 FQNEAQ (reference sequence). In nucleotides, the CDR3 is TGTGCCAGCAGCAACCCTAGCGGGCAAACCTACGAGCAGTACTTC. This translates into CASSNPSGQTYEQYF.

The rearrangement uses TRBV20-1 and TRBJ2-7; D is unresolved. From germline, CDR1 is DFQATT and CDR2 SNEGSKA (reference sequence). The CDR3 is 14 residues long. With 1 base removed from V and 2 bases from J, the gap between germline ends came to 12 bases. This CDR3 reads CSARVPEFPYEQYF. In DNA form, the CDR3 reads TGCAGTGCTAGAGTCCCCGAATTCCCCTACGAGCAGTACTTC.

V and J are TRBV5-6 and TRBJ1-2, with 9 bases aligning to TRBD1. The CDR3 loop spans 17 amino acids. With V trimmed by 4 bases and J by 6 bases, 16 bases remained unmatched. Germline-derived CDR1 and CDR2 are SGHDT and YYEEEE. The CDR3 nucleotides are TGTGCCAGCAGCGCGACTTCGGACAGGGGAACACCAAATGGCTACACCTTC. This encodes CASSATSDRGTPNGYTF. Full variable domain (remainder filled in from reference TRBV5-6 and TRBJ1-2): DAGVTQSPTHLIKTRGQQVTLRCSPKSGHDTVSWYQQALGQGPQFIFQYYEEEERQRGNFPDRFSGHQFPNYSSELNVNALLLGDSALYLCASSATSDRGTPNGYTFGSGTRLTVV.

The sample holds many counts of this clonotype. As DNA, the CDR3 is TGTGCCAGCAGCCCAGCGGGGAGCAGGGCCTTAGGCACCTTC. This codes for CASSPAGSRALGTF. The chain couples TRBV7-9 to TRBJ1-2; tentative D call: TRBD1 (5 bases). Germline-derived CDR1 and CDR2 are SEHNR and FQNEAQ (reference sequence). This CDR3 is 14 amino acids long. V gave up 5 bases and J gave up 13 bases, with 23 bases separating them.

This clonotype was detected only a few times. The chain uses TRBV6-5 and TRBJ2-7; no definite D call. The CDR3 runs 13 residues. V lost 2 bases to trimming and J lost 5 bases, with 10 bases between them. Germline V gene data show CDR1 as MNHEY and CDR2 as SVGAGI. CDR3 nucleotide sequence: TGTGCCAGCAGTTACAACTCTAGGAACGAGCAGTACTTC. Residues: CASSYNSRNEQYF.

The rearrangement links TRBV7-9 to TRBJ2-2, with 11 nucleotides matching TRBD2. V dropped 5 bases and J dropped 5; count of bases not matched to a gene: 4. Germline lookup yields CDR1 SEHNR and CDR2 FQNEAQ (reference sequence). CDR3 length: 15 residues. The CDR3 DNA follows: TGTGCCAGCAGCATTAGCGGGGGGGCAACCGGGGAGCTGTTTTTT. Translation: CASSISGGATGELFF.

This clonotype was found many times. At one of its ends the junction is not consistent with the germline gene, which may arise from a read error. In DNA, the CDR3 is TGTGCCAGCAGGGAAGGGACAGGGGTTCAGCCCCAGCATTTT. Residues: CASREGTGVQPQHF. V gene TRBV2 combines with J gene TRBJ1-5; 10 bases are a match to TRBD1. This CDR3 has 14 residues. Germline V gives CDR1 SNHLY, CDR2 FYNNEI.

In this sample, this clonotype turned up a few times. This chain links TRBV7-9 with TRBJ2-7, with 7 nucleotides matching TRBD1. The CDR3 loop spans 19 amino acids. Germline V gene lookup returns CDR1 SEHNR and CDR2 FQNEAQ (reference sequence). Trimming at V came to 2 bases and at J to 6 bases, leaving 22 bases not matched to a gene. CDR3: CASSLLGTAKGILGTEQYF. DNA of the CDR3: TGTGCCAGCAGCTTATTAGGGACAGCTAAAGGGATTCTTGGTACCGAGCAGTACTTC.

Comment on this clonotype: This may come from a read error, since a much larger clone is one base off. The chain joins TRBV20-1 to TRBJ1-4, with unresolved D. Germline-derived CDR1 and CDR2 are DFQATT and SNEGSKA (reference sequence). This CDR3 spans 11 amino acids. As DNA, the CDR3 is TGCAGTGCTACCACTGAAGAAAAACTGCTTTTT. Its protein is CSATTEEKLLF.

This clonotype came up many times. The chain couples TRBV15 to TRBJ2-7; D possibly corresponds to TRBD2 (5 bases). The CDR3 runs 18 residues. The germline V gene encodes CDR1 LNHNV and CDR2 YYDKDF (reference sequence). Trimming took off 0 bases at V and 2 bases at J, with 20 bases between the two ends. The DNA for the CDR3 is TGTGCCACCAGCAGAGATCTCCGAAGCGGCAGCAAGACCTACGAGCAGTACTTC. It encodes CATSRDLRSGSKTYEQYF.

A single count supports this clonotype. The chain joins TRBV7-2 to TRBJ2-1; TRBD2 matches 10 bases. Germline V gene lookup returns CDR1 SGHTA and CDR2 FQGNSA. V lost 1 base, J lost 7 bases, and 4 bases stayed unmatched. This CDR3 is 15 amino acids long. The CDR3 sequence is CASSLVAGGMNEQFF. The CDR3 nucleotides are TGTGCCAGCAGCTTAGTAGCGGGAGGAATGAATGAGCAGTTCTTC.

The table lists this clonotype with many counts. V is TRBV13 and J is TRBJ2-5; 8 bases agree with TRBD2. The germline CDR1 and CDR2 sequences are PRHDT and FYEKMQ (reference sequence). The CDR3 spans 16 residues. The junction had 9 bases not matched to a gene; V was cut back by 2 bases and J by 4 bases. CDR3 sequence reads: CASSLRGGGSAETQYF. Written as DNA, the CDR3 is TGTGCCAGCAGCTTACGGGGCGGGGGGTCCGCAGAGACCCAGTACTTC.